The next 30 T cell receptor beta chains were all read from a single sample in a study of human thymus T cells. Using immunoSEQ multiplex PCR, the repertoire was profiled, and TCRdb retains in-frame clones only, with some absent. Altogether some 57,000 clones are present, nearly 95% being singletons, with the ten largest covering 5.5% to 7%. Sequences were obtained from blood. The origin of the receptors is a boy under two years old with a congenital heart defect but otherwise immunologically healthy.

V gene TRBV4-3 combines with J gene TRBJ2-2; TRBD1 matches at 9 bases. The CDR3 runs 15 residues. Germline V CDR1 and CDR2: LGHNA, YSLEER. After removal of 5 bases from V and 5 bases from J, the junction contained 6 bases not matched to a gene. The CDR3 nucleotides read TGCGCCAGCAGCTTAGACAGGGGGAGGACCGGGGAGCTGTTTTTT. This gives the protein CASSLDRGRTGELFF.

The J gene is TRBJ2-2, the V gene TRBV6-6, with unresolved D. Between the trimmed V and J ends, which lost 0 bases and 4 bases, there was a span of 9 bases. CDR1 is MNHNY and CDR2 is SVGAGI in the germline V gene (reference sequence). The CDR3 has 15 amino acids. The DNA for the CDR3 is TGTGCCAGCAGTTACTCGACTCCTCCCACCGGGGAGCTGTTTTTT. It specifies CASSYSTPPTGELFF.

The genes are TRBV7-2 and TRBJ1-2, with D perhaps matching TRBD1 (5 bases). The CDR3 spans 13 residues. V lost 0 bases, J lost 8 bases, and 10 bases lay in between. Germline CDR1 reads SGHTA; CDR2 reads FQGNSA. The CDR3 protein is CASSLAQGVGYTF. The DNA of the CDR3 is TGTGCCAGCAGCTTAGCGCAAGGGGTAGGCTACACCTTC.

The rearrangement links TRBV4-1 to TRBJ2-3, with D tentatively TRBD2 (6 bases). Germline CDR1 reads MGHRA; CDR2 reads YSYEKL. Trimming cost V 0 bases and J 4 bases, with 11 bases left between them. CDR3 length equals 15 residues. The CDR3 DNA sequence: TGCGCCAGCAGCCAAGATTACGGGAGCGCAGATACGCAGTATTTT. Protein: CASSQDYGSADTQYF.

J is TRBJ1-6 and V is TRBV10-2; 9 nucleotides line up with TRBD1. This CDR3 contains 17 residues. V lost 6 bases, J lost 4 bases, and 10 bases stayed unmatched. CDR1 is WSHSY and CDR2 is SAAADI in the germline V gene. CDR3 sequence: CASSLKWTGVYNSPLHF. Written as DNA, the CDR3 is TGCGCCAGCAGCCTTAAGTGGACAGGGGTTTATAATTCACCCCTCCACTTT.

The CDR3 DNA follows: TGTGCCAGCAGCCTCATCCTAGGACTAGCGGGTGAGCAGTACTTC. Its translation: CASSLILGLAGEQYF. The chain uses TRBV11-2 and TRBJ2-7, with 11 positions matching TRBD2. Per germline, CDR1 SGHAT and CDR2 FQNNGV. V dropped 5 bases and J dropped 7; count of bases not matched to a gene: 10. CDR3 size: 15 residues.

The chain has TRBV5-1 and TRBJ1-3; no clear D. CDR3 length: 14 residues. Trimming left V 0 bases short and J 5 bases short, with 9 bases between. The V gene's germline CDR1 is SGHRS and CDR2 YFSETQ. The CDR3 DNA reads as TGCGCCAGCAGCTTGGGGGTAGATAGAAACACCATATATTTT. Protein: CASSLGVDRNTIYF.

The CDR3 sequence: CASSVGNRGRRESPLHF. CDR3 nucleotide sequence: TGTGCCAGCAGCGTAGGGAACCGGGGCAGAAGGGAGTCACCCCTCCACTTT. The chain links TRBV9 to TRBJ1-6; maybe TRBD1 (5 bases). CDR3 length equals 17 residues. Trimming removed 0 bases from V and 10 bases from J, with 20 bases in between. Germline CDR1 SGDLS, CDR2 YYNGEE.

This clone has more than one count but fewer than ten. V gene TRBV10-3 combines with J gene TRBJ2-7, with D possibly being TRBD1 (5 bases). Between the trimmed V and J ends, which lost 6 bases and 5 bases, there was a span of 14 bases. CDR1 ENHRY and CDR2 SYGVKD come from the germline V gene. The CDR3 has 13 residues. CDR3 protein: CAISSGFRDEQYF. The CDR3 DNA sequence: TGTGCCATCAGCTCAGGGTTTCGGGACGAGCAGTACTTC.

The chain recombines TRBV13 with TRBJ2-7, with 11 nucleotides matching TRBD2. The J segment lost 6 bases and the V segment lost 5 bases, leaving 6 bases of the junction unmatched. The CDR3 length is 14 residues. Germline V gene lookup returns CDR1 PRHDT and CDR2 FYEKMQ (reference sequence). The chain's CDR3 is CASSEGLAVGEQYF. CDR3 bases: TGTGCCAGCAGCGAGGGACTAGCGGTGGGCGAGCAGTACTTC.

The gene calls are TRBV5-1 and TRBJ1-1; no reliable D call. The ends were cut back, 0 bases at V and 0 bases at J, with 12 bases in the middle. Per germline, CDR1 SGHRS and CDR2 YFSETQ. The CDR3 contains 16 residues. This CDR3 reads CASSLGVGFLNTEAFF. The CDR3, as DNA: TGCGCCAGCAGCTTGGGCGTGGGATTCCTGAACACTGAAGCTTTCTTT.

The V gene is TRBV28, the J gene TRBJ2-7, with 7 bases that match TRBD1. The germline gives CDR1 MDHEN, CDR2 SYDVKM. This CDR3 contains 13 residues. V gave up 6 bases and J gave up 0 bases; unmatched junction bases: 2. Here the CDR3 DNA reads TGTGCCAGCAGGGGGACAGTCTCCTACGAGCAGTACTTC. Protein: CASRGTVSYEQYF.

The chain employs TRBV5-6 and TRBJ1-1, with D uncertain. V gave up 0 bases and J gave up 0 bases, with 9 bases separating them. Per germline, CDR1 SGHDT and CDR2 YYEEEE. This CDR3 is 15 amino acids long. In nucleotides, the CDR3 is TGTGCCAGCAGCTTGGTACAGAGGATGAACACTGAAGCTTTCTTT. Its translation: CASSLVQRMNTEAFF.

This rearrangement joins TRBV1 to TRBJ2-7; TRBD2 is the table's D call, not checked against the DNA. TRBV1 is tagged as a pseudogene. This CDR3 contains 15 residues. This chain's CDR3 is CTSSQHTSVPYEQYF. The CDR3 DNA follows: TGCACCAGCAGCCAGCACACTAGCGTTCCCTACGAGCAGTACTTC.

This chain joins TRBV27 and TRBJ2-2; 8 bases map to TRBD1. Germline CDR1 and CDR2: MNHEY and SMNVEV (reference sequence). V shed 6 bases and J 2 bases; nucleotides not matched to a gene: 5. This CDR3 region has 15 residues. For the CDR3, the DNA is TGTGCCAGCAGCCGACAGGGGATAAACACCGGGGAGCTGTTTTTT. As protein: CASSRQGINTGELFF.

CDR3 sequence: CASSITSGRYYEQYF. The CDR3 bases are TGTGCCAGTAGTATAACTAGCGGGAGATACTACGAGCAGTACTTC. This chain joins TRBV19 and TRBJ2-7; 11 nucleotides match TRBD2. The V gene's germline CDR1 is LNHDA and CDR2 SQIVND (reference sequence). CDR3 length equals 15 residues. Trimming removed 2 bases from V and 3 bases from J; junction bases left unmatched: 3.

CDR3 loop: CASSPRGFQGDASNQPQHF. In DNA, the CDR3 is TGTGCCAGCAGCCCGCGCGGATTTCAGGGGGATGCGAGCAATCAGCCCCAGCATTTT. The rearrangement links TRBV7-8 to TRBJ1-5; 7 nucleotides agree with TRBD1. The trim removed 5 bases at V and 1 base at J, leaving 17 bases unmatched. Germline V gives CDR1 SGHVS, CDR2 FQNEAQ. The CDR3 is made up of 19 amino acids.

The V gene is TRBV25-1, the J gene TRBJ2-4; 7 bases match TRBD2. Germline assignment: CDR1 MGHDK and CDR2 SYGVNS. This CDR3 region has 13 residues. V dropped 6 bases and J dropped 1; count of bases not matched to a gene: 0. CDR3 DNA sequence: TGTGCCAGCAGACTAGCGGCCAAAAACATTCAGTACTTC. Amino acid sequence: CASRLAAKNIQYF.

The V gene is TRBV28, the J gene TRBJ2-7, with 7 bases aligning to TRBD1. The CDR3 extends over 16 amino acids. The germline gives CDR1 MDHEN, CDR2 SYDVKM. V shed 5 bases, J shed 2 bases, and the junction held 12 bases outside the gene matches. CDR3 loop: CASSPHPFDRAYEQYF. The CDR3 nucleotides are TGTGCCAGCAGTCCCCACCCCTTCGACAGGGCCTACGAGCAGTACTTC.

The chain is built from TRBV4-1 and TRBJ1-4; D is unclear. V was trimmed by 2 bases and J by 2 bases, leaving 6 bases between them. CDR3 length equals 14 residues. The germline CDR1 and CDR2 sequences are MGHRA and YSYEKL. CDR3 in amino acids: CASSQLGTNEKLFF. In DNA form, the CDR3 reads TGCGCCAGCAGCCAACTGGGGACTAATGAAAAACTGTTTTTT.

The chain carries TRBV18 and TRBJ2-1; D is possibly TRBD1 or TRBD2 (6 bases each). Germline V gives CDR1 KGHSH, CDR2 LQKENI. The CDR3 has 14 amino acids. V dropped 4 bases and J dropped 7 bases, with 14 bases sitting between them. The CDR3 coding sequence is TGTGCCAGCTCACACTTAAGGGGGGTAAATGAGCAGTTCTTC. The encoded protein is CASSHLRGVNEQFF.

The rearrangement joins TRBV5-6 to TRBJ2-1; tentatively, D is TRBD1 (6 bases). Germline loops: CDR1 SGHDT, CDR2 YYEEEE. Between the trimmed V and J ends, which lost 0 bases and 4 bases, there was a span of 11 bases. This CDR3 is built from 15 residues. CDR3 protein: CASSLGGGRYNEQFF. The CDR3, as DNA: TGTGCCAGCAGCTTGGGAGGGGGACGATACAATGAGCAGTTCTTC.

This rearrangement joins TRBV27 to TRBJ1-3; a weak D match, TRBD1 (5 bases). Deletions cut 2 bases from V and 4 bases from J, with 9 bases between. In germline, CDR1 is MNHEY, CDR2 SMNVEV (reference sequence). The CDR3 has 14 amino acids. The CDR3 bases are TGTGCCAGCAGTTTACAGGGTGAAGGAAACACCATATATTTT. Translation gives CASSLQGEGNTIYF.

The chain recombines TRBV10-3 with TRBJ2-7; D unresolved. Germline CDR1 reads ENHRY; CDR2 reads SYGVKD. The CDR3 is 15 residues long. Trimming shortened V by 0 bases and J by 5 bases, and 14 bases separated the two germline ends. The CDR3 nucleotides read TGTGCCATCAGTGAGTCGGTTCGGCAGCATAACGAGCAGTACTTC. Amino acid sequence: CAISESVRQHNEQYF.

V is TRBV19 and J is TRBJ2-7; D is unclear. Trimming cost V 3 bases and J 3 bases, with 9 bases left between them. Per the germline V gene, CDR1 is LNHDA and CDR2 is SQIVND (reference sequence). CDR3 length: 13 residues. The CDR3 nucleotides read TGTGCCAGTAGTATGGCACTACTCTACGAGCAGTACTTC. Residues: CASSMALLYEQYF.

V and J are TRBV28 and TRBJ2-3, with D unclear. The CDR3 has 15 residues. The ends were cut back, 8 bases at V and 2 bases at J, with 17 bases in the middle. The germline gives CDR1 MDHEN, CDR2 SYDVKM. The CDR3 loop is CASAMGLRPTDTQYF. CDR3 bases: TGTGCCAGCGCTATGGGCCTGAGGCCCACAGATACGCAGTATTTT.

The gene calls are TRBV7-9 and TRBJ2-2, with 14 bases fitting TRBD2. Per the germline V gene, CDR1 is SEHNR and CDR2 is FQNEAQ (reference sequence). V was pared by 5 bases and J by 7 bases, with 6 bases of the junction left unmatched. This CDR3 has 16 residues. This CDR3 is CASSPRTSGGIGELFF. CDR3 bases: TGTGCCAGCAGCCCACGGACTAGCGGGGGGATCGGGGAGCTGTTTTTT.

The chain links TRBV6-5 to TRBJ2-4, with D uncertain. V was trimmed by 8 bases and J by 0 bases, leaving 8 bases between them. CDR3 length: 13 amino acids. Per the germline V gene, CDR1 is MNHEY and CDR2 is SVGAGI. The CDR3 region is CASEDAAKNIQYF. The DNA of the CDR3 is TGTGCCAGCGAGGACGCAGCCAAAAACATTCAGTACTTC.

The rearrangement links TRBV5-1 to TRBJ2-3; D gene uncertain. This CDR3 comprises 14 residues. The V end was cut by 0 bases, the J end by 0 bases, with 5 bases between. CDR1 SGHRS and CDR2 YFSETQ come from the germline V gene. CDR3 protein: CASSLGLSTDTQYF. In nucleotides, the CDR3 is TGCGCCAGCAGCTTGGGACTCAGCACAGATACGCAGTATTTT.

As for this clone: The limits of the CDR3 on the DNA are not certain, so only TCRdb's listed CDR3 is given. V usage is TRBV21-1 and J usage is TRBJ1-4. TRBV21-1 is termed a pseudogene. Including both end residues, the CDR3 is 16 amino acids long. The CDR3 loop reads CASSKVGRGNNEKLFF.